This record covers a single T cell receptor beta chain. The antigen is undetermined. The data were produced by immunoSEQ multiplex PCR, yet TCRdb's version contains in-frame clones alone and is incomplete. Among roughly 100,000 clones listed, roughly 91% were seen once. V lost 11 bases to trimming and J lost 0 bases, with 9 bases between them. CDR3 size: 12 residues. The germline V gene encodes CDR1 SGHTA and CDR2 FQGNSA. The source of the sample is a study of siplizumab effects on memory and regulatory T cells. Study-level results: Naive T cells looked more diverse than memory cells, and they looked like major contributors to the alloresponse.

V usage is TRBV7-2 and J usage is TRBJ2-3; D call uncertain. The receptor was derived from a human donor in good health. The specimen sequenced was CD4+ T cells sorted from blood. In nucleotides, the CDR3 is TGTGCCCACGACTCTAGCACAGATACGCAGTATTTT. Translated, it gives CAHDSSTDTQYF.